This T cell receptor beta chain was sequenced in a study of blood T cells in healthy people across ages. The CDR3 is 16 amino acids. Trimming cost V 0 bases and J 6 bases; bases outside gene matches: 6. Germline V gene data show CDR1 as SGHAT and CDR2 as FQNNGV. A second PCR of roughly 7 to 11 cycles used a sample-barcoded 5' primer and a J-beta primer mix. TCRdb reanalysed the 5' RACE reads using MiXCR and keeps one entry per CDR3 protein. Among 1.4 million or so distinct CDR3 sequences, approximately 42% were seen once, and the ten largest hold just over 4%. Sequencing was done on a sample of blood. The chain couples TRBV11-2 to TRBJ2-5, with 11 bases identical to TRBD2. The TCR was taken from a young woman in good health. CDR3 residues: CASSLDLASGRKTQYF. In DNA form, the CDR3 reads TGTGCCAGCAGCTTAGATCTGGCTAGCGGGAGGAAGACCCAGTACTTC.